The clone carrying this T cell receptor beta chain was seen once. The target antigen is unknown. The primer mix had 60 Vbeta and 13 Jbeta primers. The table came from immunoSEQ multiplex PCR; TCRdb's copy has only in-frame clones and leaves some out. The profile shows some 150,000 clones, approximately 65% of them singletons. The data were taken from a study of cytomegalovirus exposure and HLA in healthy donors. Study-wide context: Previous work identified 95 million to 140 million unique TCR beta sequences from 150 million to 200 million T cells.

The germline V gene has CDR1 MNHEY and CDR2 SVGAGI. There are 15 residues in the CDR3. Trimming cost V 6 bases and J 0 bases; bases outside gene matches: 8. General study points: In vitro, a few CMV-associated chains proved specific for CMV antigens. Indistinguishable V segments such as TRBV6-2 and TRBV6-3 were excluded. There was a cluster of highly shared sequence variants that was likely a sequencing artifact.

Sequenced material: PBMCs. The J gene is TRBJ2-7, the V gene TRBV6-5, with 7 nucleotides matching TRBD1. The sequence came from a man aged 40-49 years in good health and CMV-seronegative. CDR3 protein: CASRLGGDSSYEQYF. The CDR3 nucleotides read TGTGCCAGCAGGCTGGGTGGGGACAGCTCCTACGAGCAGTACTTC.